This TCR beta chain was observed in a study of cytomegalovirus exposure and HLA in healthy donors. The PCR employed 60 Vbeta primers together with 13 Jbeta primers. Clones were sequenced by immunoSEQ multiplex PCR, and TCRdb holds only the in-frame ones, with some missing. Of around 160,000 clones listed, 70% are singletons. General study findings and limits: Most subjects' HLA-A and HLA-B alleles were reportedly predicted from TCR beta sequences.

The V gene lost 3 bases and the J gene lost 6 bases, with 11 bases spanning the gap. This CDR3 is 13 amino acids long. In germline, CDR1 is SNHLY, CDR2 FYNNEI. This clone was seen a handful of times. Its cognate antigen is unknown. Material: PBMCs. V usage is TRBV2 and J usage is TRBJ1-2; D call uncertain. The sequence derives from a young man in good health and CMV-seropositive. The CDR3 spells CASSDPTGNGYTF. The CDR3 coding sequence is TGTGCCAGCAGTGATCCCACGGGTAATGGCTACACCTTC.